The present T cell receptor (beta chain) was sequenced within a study of CD8 T cells in ankylosing spondylitis (dated 2017 in TCRdb). For the study in its entirety: T cell receptor beta repertoires were profiled in healthy donors and ankylosing spondylitis patients so that disease-linked TCR variants could be found. In total, the full study cohort was made up of 95 to 110 healthy donors and more than 20 ankylosing spondylitis patients. Peripheral blood was sampled, and synovial fluid was also collected from ankylosing spondylitis patients.

The sequencer listed for this sample is Illumina HiSeq 2500. TCR beta libraries were prepared by quantitative 5'-RACE with molecular barcodes. As for the original processing: To identify disease-linked TCR variants, a new computational method was used, one built on a probabilistic model of VDJ rearrangement. TCRdb reworked the public reads: Q25 trimming with fastp, MiXCR clone assembly, productive beta chains retained. Records with the same CDR3 protein are collapsed into one entry carrying the most frequent genes and DNA. TCRdb assigned the V and J calls; the authors' analysis was not used. The sample contains a few hundred thousand distinct CDR3 sequences, about 22% of them found a single time. About 15% of the sample is held by the ten biggest clonotypes. The CDR3 goes from the cysteine to the phenylalanine over 16 residues. Only the CDR3 DNA stays, 48 bases, in frame from base 1. Via the germline V gene, CDR1 is SGHVS and CDR2 FNYEAQ. Trimmed from V: 5 bases; trimmed from J: 7 bases; junction bases lacking a gene match: 16.

This clonotype was seen more than once but under ten times. Its cognate antigen has yet to be identified. Base-call qualities are not available, and no considerably larger clone is one nucleotide away. General findings and caveats noted by the study authors: The disease-linked clones were reported to be significantly enriched in matched synovial fluid samples from ankylosing spondylitis patients. In peripheral blood, the disease-linked clones were found at relatively low frequencies and had a CD8+ phenotype. Some of the motif variants had been reported before in the synovial fluid and blood of reactive arthritis patients, a finding that suggests common disease-initiation mechanisms. Blood from ankylosing spondylitis patients appeared to be characterized by a TCR beta motif made up of under ten highly homologous amino acid variants.

The sequencing sample was made of blood, either unsorted or a sorted T cell fraction (not recorded which). This sequence uses TRBV7-6 and TRBJ2-5, with 7 middle bases fitting TRBD2. This TCR was recovered from a male donor with ankylosing spondylitis. The CDR3 protein: CASSPHGTTGEATQYF. The bases are TGTGCCAGCAGCCCCCACGGGACTACGGGGGAGGCGACCCAGTACTTC.